This TCR beta chain comes out of a study of T cells in localized non-small cell lung cancer (dated by TCRdb to the early 2020s). With regard to the full study: The study examined T cell repertoires in 200 to 300 patients with early-stage NSCLC and compared tumors with uninvolved tumor-adjacent lungs. The cohort consisted of 236 treatment-naive NSCLC patients whose localized lung tumors had been resected. Of the NSCLC patients, roughly 130 were male and approximately 110 were female, and the mean age was approximately 66 years. General conclusions and limits of the study: A median of around 57 of the top 100 tumor clones turned up in the paired uninvolved adjacent lung, and about 28 of those clones also ranked among the top 100 of that same adjacent lung. Because of the exploratory design, TCR variables were selected using unadjusted p-values without false-discovery rate correction. The highest T cell clonality was observed in uninvolved tumor-adjacent lung, where clonality exceeded that of tumor, suggesting that antigenic responses were more focused in uninvolved tumor-adjacent lung. Longer overall survival was associated with higher T cell density in blood, whereas shorter survival was associated with higher clonality in adjacent lung. Because multi-region sequencing of the tumors was not done, intratumor heterogeneity could not be ruled out.

At diagnosis, peripheral blood, uninvolved tumor-adjacent lung and tumor were collected and were preserved as a mix of fresh-frozen and FFPE material. Blood samples were analyzed as peripheral blood mononuclear cells for TCR repertoire profiling. TCR beta CDR3 regions were sequenced from DNA using the immunoSEQ Assay. The original methods were these. T cell density was computed as TCR beta template counts normalized to usable DNA estimated by amplifying housekeeping genes. The preseqR package was used to estimate richness by extrapolating to 400,000 templates for PBMC samples and to 120,000 templates for tissue samples. Clonality was defined as one minus Pielou's evenness. Tissue-enriched TCRs were identified through differential abundance testing performed on productive amino-acid clonotypes, with a minimum total count of 5 and an alpha of 0.1. The Jaccard Index and the Morisita Overlap Index were used to measure how much the repertoires overlapped between compartments. GLIPH clustered TCR beta CDR3s with public tetramer-defined viral CDR3s; viral motifs required at least three viral sequences plus V-gene enrichment. Sourced from immuneACCESS, this table was stored by TCRdb with only in-frame sequences that have V and J called. A share of the clones is absent; for the studies checked, an unresolved V gene accounts for under half, and the remainder has no known explanation. V, J and clone size derive from that table, while D and trimming were established from the DNA sequence. This sample is represented by approximately 45,000 clones; about 86% of them were singletons. The ten largest clones take up over 15% of the sample.

V and J lose 5 bases and 3 bases, and a span of 9 bases separates them. From its cysteine to its phenylalanine, the CDR3 spans 13 amino acids. Solely the CDR3 DNA is kept, with 39 bases framed from the first base. CDR1 and CDR2 (MNHEY, SMNVEV) derive from the germline V gene (reference sequence). Details on this clone: Its recognized antigen is unknown. No quality values exist for individual bases; no much larger clone is one base distant.

The chain was built from TRBV27 and TRBJ2-3; no D gene call is confident. The starting material was peripheral blood mononuclear cells, obtained before any cancer treatment. The receptor was isolated from a man between 40 and 75 years old with stage III lung adenocarcinoma. The CDR3: CASSAQWTDTQYF. DNA sequence: TGTGCCAGCAGTGCACAGTGGACAGATACGCAGTATTTT.